The 20 T cell receptor beta chains below all came from one sample that was sequenced in a study of blood T cell repertoires in COVID-19. The assay was immunoSEQ multiplex PCR, and TCRdb's table has in-frame clones only and misses some. Of 130,000 to 150,000 clones listed, 84% are singletons. Sequenced material: peripheral blood. The receptors were gathered from a man aged 55 to 70 with active or convalescent COVID-19.

The rearrangement joins TRBV19 to TRBJ1-2, with a tentative D call TRBD1 (6 bases). V lost 3 bases, J lost 3 bases, and 8 bases lay in between. Germline loops: CDR1 LNHDA, CDR2 SQIVND (reference sequence). The CDR3 is made up of 13 amino acids. The CDR3 region has the DNA TGTGCCAGTAGTATGGACAGCTACTATGGCTACACCTTC. Translation gives CASSMDSYYGYTF.

The chain carries TRBV6-2 or TRBV6-3 and TRBJ2-7, with 14 bases fitting TRBD2. Losses at the gene ends were 6 bases for V and 2 bases for J; bases not matched to a gene: 9. Germline CDR1 reads MNHEY; CDR2 reads SVGEGT. CDR3 size: 17 residues. The CDR3 region is CASSRTPTSGRAYEQYV. The CDR3 region has the DNA TGTGCCAGCAGCCGAACACCGACTAGCGGGAGGGCCTACGAGCAGTACGTC.

This sequence joins TRBV6-5 and TRBJ1-2; 7 bases are a match to TRBD1. Germline V gene lookup returns CDR1 MNHEY and CDR2 SVGAGI. The CDR3 is made up of 13 amino acids. The V segment lost 7 bases and the J segment 4 bases; nucleotides outside the gene matches: 6. The chain's CDR3 is CASIKDRTYGYTF. The CDR3 nucleotides are TGTGCCAGCATAAAGGACAGGACCTATGGCTACACCTTC.

V gene TRBV27 combines with J gene TRBJ2-3, with TRBD2 matching 8 bases. Trimming took 2 bases from V and 2 from J; bases not matched to a gene: 6. The CDR3 extends over 16 amino acids. Germline loops: CDR1 MNHEY, CDR2 SMNVEV (reference sequence). The CDR3 DNA sequence: TGTGCCAGCAGTTTACTCGGACTAGCCTCCACAGATACGCAGTATTTT. Its translation: CASSLLGLASTDTQYF.

The rearrangement uses TRBV6-2 or TRBV6-3 and TRBJ2-3; tentatively, D is TRBD2 (5 bases). In germline, CDR1 is MNHEY, CDR2 SVGEGT. This CDR3 region has 15 residues. The V end was cut by 2 bases, the J end by 0 bases, with 9 bases between. The CDR3 spells CASSYTGTSTDTQYF. In nucleotides, the CDR3 is TGTGCCAGCAGTTACACGGGAACTAGCACAGATACGCAGTATTTT.

The chain has TRBV18 and TRBJ2-2, with D perhaps matching TRBD2 (6 bases). Trimming removed 6 bases from V and 0 bases from J, with 11 bases in between. The CDR3 covers 15 residues. Germline CDR1 KGHSH, CDR2 LQKENI. Here the CDR3 reads CASSRLDTNTGELFF. CDR3 in DNA: TGTGCCAGCTCCCGACTAGACACGAACACCGGGGAGCTGTTTTTT.

J is TRBJ2-5 and V is TRBV7-2; TRBD1 matches at 9 bases. V lost 5 bases and J lost 5; bases outside the gene matches: 9. Per the germline V gene, CDR1 is SGHTA and CDR2 is FQGNSA. This CDR3 is built from 15 residues. The CDR3 DNA reads TGTGCCAGCAGCCAACAACAGGGGGCTTGGGAGACCCAGTACTTC. This gives the protein CASSQQQGAWETQYF.

The chain uses TRBV29-1 and TRBJ2-1, with D hard to call. The germline V gene encodes CDR1 SQVTM and CDR2 ANQGSEA. This CDR3 region has 14 residues. V lost 2 bases, J lost 0 bases, and 8 bases lay in between. As DNA, the CDR3 is TGCAGCGTTGAAAAGCCTAGCTCCTACAATGAGCAGTTCTTC. It translates to CSVEKPSSYNEQFF.

This clone has just one count. The J gene is TRBJ1-2, the V gene TRBV6-5; weak D call: TRBD1 (6 bases). Per germline, CDR1 MNHEY and CDR2 SVGAGI. CDR3 length equals 14 residues. Trimming took 1 base from V and 8 from J, leaving 14 bases between them. This chain's CDR3 is CASSYFGQGYGYTF. CDR3 coding DNA: TGTGCCAGCAGTTACTTTGGGCAGGGGTACGGCTACACCTTC.

V and J are TRBV12-3 or TRBV12-4 and TRBJ1-2; D unresolved. This CDR3 is 12 amino acids long. With 4 bases removed from V and 4 bases from J, the gap between germline ends came to 7 bases. The CDR3 coding sequence is TGTGCCAGCAGTTCAAGAGGCTATGGCTACACCTTC. Protein product: CASSSRGYGYTF.

CDR3 bases: TGTGCCTGGTCTATAAACAGGGGAAGGGGCAATCAGCCCCAGCATTTT. Its translation: CAWSINRGRGNQPQHF. This sequence joins TRBV30 and TRBJ1-5; 7 positions agree with TRBD1. J gave up 2 bases and V 5 bases, and 12 bases lay outside the gene matches. Germline CDR1 is GTSNPN and CDR2 is SVGIG (reference sequence). This CDR3 spans 16 amino acids.

The chain is built from TRBV7-2 and TRBJ2-5; D call uncertain. Trimming cost V 2 bases and J 2 bases, with 9 bases left between them. Germline-derived CDR1 and CDR2 are SGHTA and FQGNSA. The CDR3 has 14 amino acids. For the CDR3, the DNA is TGTGCCAGCAGCTTACGGGTTACTCAAGAGACCCAGTACTTC. It yields the protein CASSLRVTQETQYF.

The DNA of the CDR3 is TGTGCCAGCTCACCCCGGGGGTCTGGGGACACTGAAGCTTTCTTT. It yields the protein CASSPRGSGDTEAFF. The chain joins TRBV18 to TRBJ1-1; D may be TRBD1 (5 bases). Trimming cost V 3 bases and J 3 bases, with 14 bases left between them. The CDR3 extends over 15 amino acids. Germline CDR1 reads KGHSH; CDR2 reads LQKENI.

This chain connects TRBV4-1 to TRBJ1-2, with 7 bases identical to TRBD1. V was clipped by 4 bases and J by 1 base; unmatched bases: 18. Germline V gene lookup returns CDR1 MGHRA and CDR2 YSYEKL. The CDR3 is 19 amino acids. In DNA form, the CDR3 reads TGCGCCAGCAGCCGAGAAACCGGGACAGCTAATGTTTTTAACTATGGCTACACCTTC. Its translation: CASSRETGTANVFNYGYTF.

The rearrangement joins TRBV7-9 to TRBJ2-5, with 7 bases that match TRBD2. The CDR3 has 13 amino acids. Germline-derived CDR1 and CDR2 are SEHNR and FQNEAQ (reference sequence). With 5 bases clipped from V and 7 bases from J, the junction kept 7 bases outside the gene matches. The CDR3 loop reads CASSAAGRGTQYF. CDR3 coding DNA: TGTGCCAGCAGCGCAGCAGGGAGGGGGACCCAGTACTTC.

In this sample, this clone turned up a few times. The V and J genes are TRBV4-3 and TRBJ1-2, with no clear D. V shed 0 bases and J shed 5 bases, with 13 bases lying between them. CDR1 LGHNA and CDR2 YSLEER come from the germline V gene. The CDR3 runs to 15 residues. The CDR3 DNA sequence: TGCGCCAGCAGCCAAGATCTCTGGGCTCGGTATGGCTACACCTTC. Translated, it gives CASSQDLWARYGYTF.

The chain has TRBV7-9 and TRBJ2-7; 9 positions match TRBD1. The CDR3 has 16 amino acids. Germline V gene sequence: CDR1 SEHNR, CDR2 FQNEAQ (reference sequence). The V segment lost 4 bases and the J segment 2 bases; nucleotides outside the gene matches: 9. This CDR3 reads CASSSTQGQGTYEQYF. Written as DNA, the CDR3 is TGTGCCAGCAGCTCGACACAGGGACAGGGAACCTACGAGCAGTACTTC.

This sequence joins TRBV5-6 and TRBJ2-5; D might be TRBD1 (5 bases). CDR3 length equals 13 residues. Trimming took off 4 bases at V and 5 bases at J, with 12 bases between the two ends. CDR1 SGHDT and CDR2 YYEEEE come from the germline V gene. This chain's CDR3 is CASSPGLRETQYF. The CDR3 DNA reads TGTGCCAGCAGCCCAGGGTTGAGGGAGACCCAGTACTTC. The whole variable domain, remainder taken from reference TRBV5-6 and TRBJ2-5, is DAGVTQSPTHLIKTRGQQVTLRCSPKSGHDTVSWYQQALGQGPQFIFQYYEEEERQRGNFPDRFSGHQFPNYSSELNVNALLLGDSALYLCASSPGLRETQYFGPGTRLLVL.

The chain carries TRBV4-3 and TRBJ2-6, with 7 bases identical to TRBD1. Germline loops: CDR1 LGHNA, CDR2 YSLEER. CDR3 size: 20 residues. The V segment lost 1 base and the J segment 0 bases; nucleotides outside the gene matches: 12. CDR3 residues: CASSQGYRGQFISGANVLTF. The CDR3 nucleotides are TGCGCCAGCAGCCAAGGGTATAGGGGACAGTTCATCTCTGGGGCCAACGTCCTGACTTTC.

This clone was seen once. This chain links TRBV5-1 with TRBJ1-2; 9 nucleotides agree with TRBD1. The CDR3 is 15 residues long. Germline trimming cut 0 bases from V and 4 bases from J; bases unmatched to any gene: 4. CDR1 is SGHRS, CDR2 YFSETQ, per germline. The CDR3 sequence is CASSLGGQGTYGYTF. The CDR3 DNA follows: TGCGCCAGCAGCTTGGGGGGACAGGGCACCTATGGCTACACCTTC.